The sequence of this T cell receptor beta chain was determined in a study of T cell responses to AZD1222 COVID-19 vaccine. Method: immunoSEQ multiplex PCR; TCRdb's copy keeps in-frame clones and lacks some. The sample comprises about 93,000 clones, approximately 86% of which are singletons, and roughly 6.5% rests with the top ten. CDR1 and CDR2 from the germline V gene are ENHRY and SYGVKD. Trimming removed 4 bases from V and 1 base from J, with 12 bases in between. The CDR3 has 15 amino acids. This clonotype was obtained from an adult in good health. The V gene is TRBV10-3, the J gene TRBJ2-3; a possible D gene is TRBD2 (7 bases). Source: peripheral blood, taken on day 0 of AZD1222 vaccination. The CDR3 loop reads CAISGGGQGTDTQYF. CDR3 DNA: TGTGCCATCAGTGGGGGGGGCCAGGGCACAGATACGCAGTATTTT.